This T cell receptor (beta chain) comes out of a study of human thymus T cells. Study-level points and caveats: Related research has reported that thymic repertoires overlap highly among unrelated individuals.

The source of the thymus tissue was resections taken during corrective heart surgery. Donation came from healthy Finnish infants having corrective surgery for congenital heart defects. Notes on this clone: Its target is not known.

The assay was immunoSEQ multiplex PCR, and TCRdb's table has in-frame clones only and misses some. The sample has tens of thousands of clones; 85% to 95% are singletons. What was sequenced was thymus tissue. The receptor comes from a girl less than two years old with a congenital heart defect but otherwise immunologically healthy.

The DNA of the CDR3 is TGTGCCTGGAGTAGGGTGGATGGGGAAGAGACCCAGTACTTC. Translated: CAWSRVDGEETQYF. This chain links TRBV30 with TRBJ2-5, with no clear D. Per the germline V gene, CDR1 is GTSNPN and CDR2 is SVGIG (reference sequence). V was clipped by 2 bases and J by 3 bases, with 13 bases between them. The CDR3 spans 14 residues.